Shown below are 26 T cell receptor beta chains from a single sample sequenced in a study of T cells in Graves' hyperthyroidism and ophthalmopathy. RNA transcripts yielded amplified TCR beta CDR3 regions. During a first-round RT-PCR of the TCR CDR3, the HTBI primer set was used. One entry per CDR3 protein, called by TCRdb with MiXCR from the multiplex PCR reads. The data show around 350,000 distinct CDR3 sequences, roughly an eighth seen once. The sequencing sample was made of blood. The receptor set was obtained from a woman younger than 35 with Graves' hyperthyroidism.

The chain couples TRBV4-1 to TRBJ1-3, with a weak D call TRBD1 (6 bases). The germline V and J ends were trimmed by 4 bases and 5 bases, with 18 bases remaining between them. The CDR3 loop spans 16 amino acids. The germline gives CDR1 MGHRA, CDR2 YSYEKL. CDR3 coding DNA: TGCGCCAGCAGCCCCCCCCAACGTGGACAGAGAAACACCATATATTTT. Translating gives CASSPPQRGQRNTIYF.

This clonotype was counted many times. This rearrangement joins TRBV28 to TRBJ2-7; 12 bases line up with TRBD2. The germline V gene encodes CDR1 MDHEN and CDR2 SYDVKM. V was pared by 5 bases and J by 2 bases, with 4 bases of the junction left unmatched. CDR3 length: 15 amino acids. DNA for the CDR3: TGTGCCAGCAGTCCGCTAGCGGGAGGGCCCTACGAGCAGTACTTC. Protein sequence: CASSPLAGGPYEQYF.

The rearrangement joins TRBV6-2 or TRBV6-3 to TRBJ2-3, with TRBD2 matching over 9 bases. V shed 4 bases, J shed 2 bases, and the junction held 7 bases outside the gene matches. This CDR3 region has 16 residues. Germline lookup yields CDR1 MNHEY and CDR2 SVGEGT. The CDR3 DNA sequence: TGTGCCAGCAGTTCGGCTAGCGGGGTACTCACAGATACGCAGTATTTT. This encodes CASSSASGVLTDTQYF.

This clonotype appeared many times. The chain carries TRBV19 and TRBJ1-1; D gene ambiguous. Trimming removed 2 bases from V and 0 bases from J, with 10 bases in between. CDR3 length: 15 amino acids. In germline, CDR1 is LNHDA, CDR2 SQIVND (reference sequence). The CDR3 DNA sequence: TGTGCCAGTAGTATAATAGGGCGGATGAACACTGAAGCTTTCTTT. Translated, it gives CASSIIGRMNTEAFF.

This clonotype was seen more than once but under ten times. A much more abundant neighbour one base away suggests this may be a read error. This sequence joins TRBV5-1 and TRBJ1-1; D ambiguous. V was cut by 6 bases and J by 4 bases, with 16 bases left in between. Germline CDR1 reads SGHRS; CDR2 reads YFSETQ. The CDR3 runs 14 residues. CDR3 region: CASTRVASGTEAFF. CDR3 sequence (DNA): TGCGCCAGCACGAGAGTGGCCAGCGGCACTGAAGCTTTCTTT.

This clonotype was recorded many times. The chain joins TRBV10-3 to TRBJ2-2, with a tentative D call TRBD2 (6 bases). Trimming pared 5 bases from V and 1 base from J, leaving 11 bases between. Germline V gene lookup returns CDR1 ENHRY and CDR2 SYGVKD. The CDR3 consists of 15 residues. CDR3 sequence (DNA): TGTGCCATCAGTCTATCGGGACTGAACACCGGGGAGCTGTTTTTT. Its translation is CAISLSGLNTGELFF.

There are a few counts of this clonotype. CDR3 DNA: TGTGCCAGCACCTCCCCGAGGGACAGGGGTGGAGGCTACACCTTC. It is translated as CASTSPRDRGGGYTF. The V gene is TRBV5-4, the J gene TRBJ1-2; TRBD1 matches at 10 bases. Germline CDR1 SGHNT, CDR2 YYREEE (reference sequence). Unmatched junction bases numbered 13, after V lost 6 bases and J lost 8 bases. The CDR3 consists of 15 residues.

V usage is TRBV7-9 and J usage is TRBJ2-7; TRBD1 matches 7 bases. The CDR3 has 17 amino acids. CDR1 is SEHNR, CDR2 FQNEAQ, per germline (reference sequence). Trimming cost V 1 base and J 4 bases; bases outside gene matches: 13. The CDR3 region has the DNA TGTGCCAGCAGCTTAGGGGTCGAACAGGGGTACAGGTACGAGCAGTACTTC. Translated, it gives CASSLGVEQGYRYEQYF.

This clonotype has ten or more counts. This chain links TRBV6-2 or TRBV6-3 with TRBJ2-5; TRBD2 might be the D (6 bases). Germline CDR1 MNHEY, CDR2 SVGEGT. This CDR3 comprises 19 residues. V lost 0 bases, J lost 0 bases, and 20 bases lay in between. CDR3 nucleotide sequence: TGTGCCAGCAGTTACTCGGATCTCCGGGGACGGACTAACCAAGAGACCCAGTACTTC. It yields the protein CASSYSDLRGRTNQETQYF.

This clonotype showed up many times. This chain links TRBV3-1 with TRBJ2-7; no definite D call. V shed 3 bases and J shed 0 bases, with 6 bases lying between them. This CDR3 comprises 13 residues. Per germline, CDR1 LGHDT and CDR2 YNNKEL (reference sequence). The CDR3 DNA reads as TGTGCCAGCAGCCAGGCGTTCTCCTACGAGCAGTACTTC. It specifies CASSQAFSYEQYF.

This clonotype came up many times. CDR3 protein: CATNQGGKGYTF. The CDR3 bases are TGTGCCACCAACCAGGGGGGAAAAGGCTACACCTTC. This rearrangement joins TRBV10-3 to TRBJ1-2; 7 bases map to TRBD1. This CDR3 region has 12 residues. V shed 10 bases, J shed 8 bases, and the junction held 10 bases outside the gene matches. Looked up from germline, CDR1 is ENHRY and CDR2 is SYGVKD.

This clonotype was detected many times. The rearrangement uses TRBV28 and TRBJ2-4; TRBD1 might be the D (5 bases). From germline, CDR1 is MDHEN and CDR2 SYDVKM. The V and J ends lost 4 bases and 0 bases respectively, with 22 bases between them. The CDR3 loop spans 19 amino acids. The CDR3 reads CASSSPYRPTDLAKNIQYF. The CDR3 DNA reads TGTGCCAGCAGTTCCCCTTACAGGCCCACCGATTTAGCCAAAAACATTCAGTACTTC.

A few counts support this clonotype. The V gene is TRBV19, the J gene TRBJ2-5; no firm D call. Germline assignment: CDR1 LNHDA and CDR2 SQIVND (reference sequence). V lost 5 bases and J lost 5, with 12 bases in between. The CDR3 covers 13 residues. CDR3 sequence reads: CASSRLSGETQYF. The CDR3 DNA reads TGTGCCAGTAGTCGACTCTCCGGGGAGACCCAGTACTTC.

V and J are TRBV20-1 and TRBJ2-3; D ambiguous. Germline CDR1 DFQATT, CDR2 SNEGSKA (reference sequence). This CDR3 has 15 amino acids. V shed 1 base and J shed 2 bases, with 13 bases lying between them. CDR3 sequence reads: CSARVNSQNTDTQYF. CDR3 coding DNA: TGCAGTGCTAGAGTGAACAGTCAAAACACAGATACGCAGTATTTT.

This clonotype was counted ten times or more. The rearrangement uses TRBV12-3 or TRBV12-4 and TRBJ1-5; TRBD1 is a possible D gene (5 bases). V lost 4 bases and J 7 bases, leaving 14 bases between the germline ends. The CDR3 totals 14 residues. CDR3 amino acids: CASSWGGEGQPQHF. The CDR3 bases are TGTGCCAGCAGTTGGGGAGGGGAGGGCCAGCCCCAGCATTTT.

This clonotype occurred many times. This chain uses TRBV5-6 with TRBJ1-4; D remains unclear. In germline, CDR1 is SGHDT, CDR2 YYEEEE. The CDR3 contains 15 residues. V was clipped by 2 bases and J by 3 bases, with 11 bases between them. The CDR3 protein is CASSFKGGPNEKLFF. For the CDR3, the DNA is TGTGCCAGCAGCTTTAAGGGCGGACCTAATGAAAAACTGTTTTTT.

This clonotype was observed a handful of times. The J gene is TRBJ2-7, the V gene TRBV10-3, with 9 bases fitting TRBD1. CDR3 length equals 15 residues. Looked up from germline, CDR1 is ENHRY and CDR2 is SYGVKD. The V gene end was trimmed by 4 bases and the J gene end by 7 bases; junction bases not matched to a gene: 11. The CDR3 reads CAISGGDRDIGEQYF. For the CDR3, the DNA is TGTGCCATCAGTGGGGGGGACAGGGATATAGGGGAGCAGTACTTC.

This clonotype was counted only a few times. The V and J genes are TRBV27 and TRBJ2-1, with TRBD2 matching over 14 bases. V lost 4 bases to trimming and J lost 7 bases; unmatched junction nucleotides: 6. The CDR3 spans 16 residues. Germline V gene lookup returns CDR1 MNHEY and CDR2 SMNVEV (reference sequence). CDR3 sequence: CASSWSGTSGRNEQFF. CDR3 in DNA: TGTGCCAGCAGTTGGTCCGGGACTAGCGGGAGAAATGAGCAGTTCTTC.

This clonotype has ten or more counts. The chain joins TRBV7-9 to TRBJ2-1; D unresolved. Trimming left V 1 base short and J 5 bases short, with 9 bases between. CDR3 length: 14 residues. Germline V CDR1 and CDR2: SEHNR, FQNEAQ (reference sequence). The CDR3: CASSLVGSDNEQFF. Written as DNA, the CDR3 is TGTGCCAGCAGCTTAGTAGGCAGTGACAATGAGCAGTTCTTC.

Concerning this clonotype: A much more abundant neighbour one base away suggests this may be a read error. The V call is TRBV11-2, the J call TRBJ2-7; 8 nucleotides align to TRBD2. Germline V gives CDR1 SGHAT, CDR2 FQNNGV. J was trimmed by 7 bases and V by 5 bases; bases with no gene match: 13. The CDR3 extends over 15 amino acids. CDR3 region: CASSTSGSLDNEQYF. CDR3 nucleotide sequence: TGTGCCAGCAGCACCAGCGGGAGTTTGGACAATGAGCAGTACTTC.

This clonotype was detected many times. The CDR3 here is CASSSNFLTRIYGYTF. The CDR3 DNA reads TGTGCCAGCAGCTCCAACTTCCTGACAAGAATCTATGGCTACACCTTC. The chain recombines TRBV7-8 with TRBJ1-2, with D unclear. This CDR3 has 16 amino acids. The V gene's germline CDR1 is SGHVS and CDR2 FQNEAQ. Trimming cost V 4 bases and J 4 bases, with 19 bases left between them.

This clonotype was seen ten or more times. The chain has TRBV30 and TRBJ2-5; a weak D match, TRBD1 (6 bases). Germline assignment: CDR1 GTSNPN and CDR2 SVGIG (reference sequence). V was clipped by 3 bases and J by 9 bases, with 23 bases between them. The CDR3 has 15 amino acids. The CDR3 is CAWSVDGQGRAAQYF. CDR3 DNA: TGTGCCTGGAGCGTCGACGGGCAGGGGAGAGCGGCCCAGTACTTC. The whole variable domain, remainder taken from reference TRBV30 and TRBJ2-5, is SQTIHQWPATLVQPVGSPLSLECTVEGTSNPNLYWYRQAAGRGLQLLFYSVGIGQISSEVPQNLSASRPQDRQFILSSKKLLLSDSGFYLCAWSVDGQGRAAQYFGPGTRLLVL.

This clonotype was detected only a few times. The V gene is TRBV28, the J gene TRBJ1-3, with a possible D match to TRBD1 (5 bases). The germline gives CDR1 MDHEN, CDR2 SYDVKM. This CDR3 contains 12 residues. V was pared by 6 bases and J by 4 bases, with 7 bases between. CDR3 bases: TGTGCCAGCAGGCCAGGGGGAAACACCATATATTTT. Protein product: CASRPGGNTIYF.

This clonotype was recorded at least ten times. V usage is TRBV20-1 and J usage is TRBJ1-3; D is uncertain. V was pared by 3 bases and J by 3 bases, with 9 bases between. Germline V gene data show CDR1 as DFQATT and CDR2 as SNEGSKA (reference sequence). This CDR3 region has 13 residues. CDR3 region: CSASLVGGNTIYF. The CDR3 DNA is TGCAGTGCTAGTTTAGTCGGTGGAAACACCATATATTTT.

This clonotype showed up many times. This sequence joins TRBV28 and TRBJ2-1; D ambiguous. CDR3 length: 15 residues. Trimming removed 4 bases at V and 5 bases at J, with 15 bases between. From germline, CDR1 is MDHEN and CDR2 SYDVKM. The CDR3 DNA follows: TGTGCCAGCAGTTCTGCCTGGATTTATAACAATGAGCAGTTCTTC. Its translation: CASSSAWIYNNEQFF. Drawing the rest from reference TRBV28 and TRBJ2-1, the complete variable domain is DVKVTQSSRYLVKRTGEKVFLECVQDMDHENMFWYRQDPGLGLRLIYFSYDVKMKEKGDIPEGYSVSREKKERFSLILESASTNQTSMYLCASSSAWIYNNEQFFGPGTRLTVL.

V is TRBV9 and J is TRBJ2-1; 10 bases align to TRBD1. The CDR3 runs to 14 residues. V was pared by 7 bases and J by 7 bases, with 8 bases of the junction left unmatched. Per the germline V gene, CDR1 is SGDLS and CDR2 is YYNGEE. The CDR3 spells CASGEGQGKNEQFF. In DNA form, the CDR3 reads TGTGCCAGCGGGGAGGGACAGGGGAAGAATGAGCAGTTCTTC.